The present T cell receptor (beta chain) was sequenced within a study of T-cell reconstitution after alpha-beta-depleted transplantation in children. J lost 2 bases, V lost 11 bases, and 4 bases had no gene match. CDR1 is MDHEN and CDR2 is SYDVKM in the germline V gene. This CDR3 has 12 amino acids. Preparation of the TCRbeta library used unique molecular identifiers. In TCRdb, the PCR reads were re-called with MiXCR into one record per CDR3 protein. The table has just over 950,000 distinct CDR3 sequences, roughly 29% seen once. The material was PBMCs, mostly from graft donor cells, obtained 360 days after TCRalphabeta/CD19-depleted stem cell transplant. This clonotype was sampled from a boy under two years old who had a stem cell transplant for SCID, so the T cells may come from the graft donor. The chain joins TRBV28 to TRBJ2-3; 7 nucleotides align to TRBD1. The CDR3 bases are TGTGCCGCCGGGACAGCCACAGATACGCAGTATTTT. Translation: CAAGTATDTQYF.